Each of the 7 T cell receptor beta chains below was sequenced from the same sample in a study of T-cell reconstitution after alpha-beta-depleted transplantation in children. Unique molecular identifiers were used in preparing the TCRbeta library. From the PCR reads, TCRdb called clonotypes with MiXCR, one entry per CDR3 protein. The table shows under 20,000 distinct CDR3 sequences, with 9.5% to 15% occurring only once. The material sequenced was PBMCs, mostly from graft donor cells, taken 180 days after TCRalphabeta/CD19-depleted stem cell transplant. The receptors come from a boy under two years old who had a stem cell transplant for Wiskott-Aldrich syndrome, so the T cells may come from the graft donor.

This clonotype was recorded many times. The chain joins TRBV12-3 or TRBV12-4 to TRBJ2-2; D perhaps matches TRBD1 (5 bases). Deletions cut 6 bases from V and 4 bases from J, with 21 bases between. This CDR3 spans 17 amino acids. CDR3: CASSPLGRVGGTGELFF. CDR3 bases: TGTGCCAGCAGCCCCCTCGGCAGGGTCGGCGGCACCGGGGAGCTGTTTTTT.

This clonotype was recorded many times. The chain uses TRBV28 and TRBJ1-5; 10 bases fit TRBD1. The V gene end was trimmed by 6 bases and the J gene end by 4 bases; junction bases not matched to a gene: 6. Germline CDR1 MDHEN, CDR2 SYDVKM. The length of the CDR3 is 15 residues. The CDR3 region is CASRTGQGINQPQHF. The CDR3, as DNA: TGTGCCAGCAGGACGGGACAGGGGATTAATCAGCCCCAGCATTTT.

In this sample, this clonotype turned up many times. This chain's CDR3 is CASSPNLGGPETQYF. CDR3 nucleotide sequence: TGTGCCAGCAGCCCCAATCTAGGAGGGCCAGAGACCCAGTACTTC. This chain joins TRBV7-9 and TRBJ2-5; D possibly corresponds to TRBD2 (6 bases). The CDR3 extends over 15 amino acids. CDR1 is SEHNR, CDR2 FQNEAQ, per germline (reference sequence). Between the trimmed V and J ends, which lost 5 bases and 4 bases, there was a span of 17 bases.

CDR3 coding DNA: TGTGCCAGCAGTTTCCGCGACGGATACAATGAGCAGTTCTTC. It codes for CASSFRDGYNEQFF. The J gene is TRBJ2-1, the V gene TRBV12-3 or TRBV12-4; D unresolved. V lost 3 bases to trimming and J lost 4 bases, with 10 bases between them. The CDR3 is made up of 14 amino acids.

This clonotype was picked up many times. The chain couples TRBV7-9 to TRBJ2-3; a weak D match, TRBD2 (6 bases). V was cut by 6 bases and J by 0 bases, with 13 bases left in between. The CDR3 has 15 residues. Germline V gene sequence: CDR1 SEHNR, CDR2 FQNEAQ (reference sequence). CDR3 region: CASSLWGESTDTQYF. The DNA of the CDR3 is TGTGCCAGCAGTCTATGGGGGGAGAGCACAGATACGCAGTATTTT.

This clonotype came up many times. V usage is TRBV7-7 and J usage is TRBJ1-1, with TRBD1 matching 10 bases. The CDR3 consists of 15 residues. V dropped 5 bases and J dropped 5; count of bases not matched to a gene: 8. Per germline, CDR1 SSHAT and CDR2 FNYEAQ (reference sequence). The CDR3 DNA reads TGTGCCAGCAGCCCACGGGACAGGGGTGGTACTGAAGCTTTCTTT. This translates into CASSPRDRGGTEAFF.

Only a few counts were recorded for this clonotype. The genes are TRBV6-5 and TRBJ2-2; D is unclear. The CDR3 covers 12 residues. V gave up 6 bases and J gave up 8 bases, with 10 bases separating them. Germline assignment: CDR1 MNHEY and CDR2 SVGAGI. The CDR3 protein is CASSTSWGELFF. CDR3 sequence (DNA): TGTGCCAGCAGCACAAGCTGGGGGGAGCTGTTTTTT.